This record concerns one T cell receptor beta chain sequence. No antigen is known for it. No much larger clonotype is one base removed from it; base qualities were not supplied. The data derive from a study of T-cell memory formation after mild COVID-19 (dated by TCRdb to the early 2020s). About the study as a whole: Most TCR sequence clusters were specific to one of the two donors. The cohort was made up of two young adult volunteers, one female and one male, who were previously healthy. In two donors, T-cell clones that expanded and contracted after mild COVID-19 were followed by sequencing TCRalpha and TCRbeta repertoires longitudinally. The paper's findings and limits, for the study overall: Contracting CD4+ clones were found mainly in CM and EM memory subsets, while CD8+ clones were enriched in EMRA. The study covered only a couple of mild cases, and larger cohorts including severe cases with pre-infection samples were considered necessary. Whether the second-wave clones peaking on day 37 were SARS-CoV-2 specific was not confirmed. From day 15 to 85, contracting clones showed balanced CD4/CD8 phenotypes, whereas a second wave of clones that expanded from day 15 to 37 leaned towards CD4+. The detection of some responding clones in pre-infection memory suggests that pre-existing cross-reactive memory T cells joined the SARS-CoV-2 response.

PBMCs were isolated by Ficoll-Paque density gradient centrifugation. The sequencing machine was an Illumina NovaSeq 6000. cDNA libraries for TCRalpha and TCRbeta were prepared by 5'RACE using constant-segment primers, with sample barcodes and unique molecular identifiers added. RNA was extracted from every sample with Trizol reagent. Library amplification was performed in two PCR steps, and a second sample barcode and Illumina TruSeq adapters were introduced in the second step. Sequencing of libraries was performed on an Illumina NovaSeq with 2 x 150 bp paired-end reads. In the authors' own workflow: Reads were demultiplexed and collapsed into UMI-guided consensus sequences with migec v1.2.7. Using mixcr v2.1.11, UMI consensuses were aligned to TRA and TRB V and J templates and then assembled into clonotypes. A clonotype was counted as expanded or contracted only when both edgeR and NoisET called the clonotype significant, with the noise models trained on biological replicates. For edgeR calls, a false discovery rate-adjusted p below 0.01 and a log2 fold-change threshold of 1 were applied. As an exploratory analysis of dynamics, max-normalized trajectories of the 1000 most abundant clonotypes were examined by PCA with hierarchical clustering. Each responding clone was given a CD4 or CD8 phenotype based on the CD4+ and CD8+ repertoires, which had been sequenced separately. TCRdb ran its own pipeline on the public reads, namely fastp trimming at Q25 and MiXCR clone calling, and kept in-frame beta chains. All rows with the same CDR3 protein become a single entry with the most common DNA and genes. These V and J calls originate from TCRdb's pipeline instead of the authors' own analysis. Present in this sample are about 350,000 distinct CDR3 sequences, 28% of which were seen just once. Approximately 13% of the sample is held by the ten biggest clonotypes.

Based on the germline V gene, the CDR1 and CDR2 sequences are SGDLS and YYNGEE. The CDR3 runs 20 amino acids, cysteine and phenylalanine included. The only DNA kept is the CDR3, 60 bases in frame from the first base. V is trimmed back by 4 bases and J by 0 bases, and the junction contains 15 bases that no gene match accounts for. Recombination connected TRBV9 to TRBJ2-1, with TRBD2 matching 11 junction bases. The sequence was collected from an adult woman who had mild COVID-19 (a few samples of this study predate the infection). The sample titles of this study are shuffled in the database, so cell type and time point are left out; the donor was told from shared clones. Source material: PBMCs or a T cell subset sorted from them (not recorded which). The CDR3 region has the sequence CASSPKGTSGRWSSYNEQFF. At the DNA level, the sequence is TGTGCCAGCAGCCCAAAAGGTACTAGCGGGAGATGGAGCTCCTACAATGAGCAGTTCTTC.